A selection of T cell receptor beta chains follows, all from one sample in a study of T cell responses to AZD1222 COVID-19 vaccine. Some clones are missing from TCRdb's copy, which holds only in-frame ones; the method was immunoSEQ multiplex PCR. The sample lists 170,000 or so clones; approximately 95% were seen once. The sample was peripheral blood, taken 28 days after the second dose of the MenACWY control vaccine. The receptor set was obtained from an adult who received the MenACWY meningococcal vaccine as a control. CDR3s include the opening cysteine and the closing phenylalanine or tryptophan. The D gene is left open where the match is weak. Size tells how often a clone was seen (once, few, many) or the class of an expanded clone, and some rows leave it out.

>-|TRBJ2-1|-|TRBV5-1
CASIPAVGTYNEQFF
TGCGCCAGCATTCCTGCAGTAGGGACCTACAATGAGCAGTTCTTC
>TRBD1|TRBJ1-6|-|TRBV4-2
CASTAGTGNSPLHF
TGTGCCAGCACTGCAGGGACAGGCAATTCACCCCTCCACTTT
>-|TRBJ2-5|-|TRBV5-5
CASSLGQNWGETQYF
TGTGCCAGCAGCTTGGGGCAAAACTGGGGAGAGACCCAGTACTTC
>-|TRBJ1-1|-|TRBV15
CATSRDLAVPEAFF
TGTGCCACCAGCAGAGATTTGGCAGTCCCTGAAGCTTTCTTT
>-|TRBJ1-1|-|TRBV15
CATSPGPGGNTEAFF
TGTGCCACCAGCCCGGGACCCGGAGGGAACACTGAAGCTTTCTTT
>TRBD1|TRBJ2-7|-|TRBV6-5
CASNPQGFIYEQYF
TGTGCCAGCAATCCACAGGGGTTTATCTACGAGCAGTACTTC
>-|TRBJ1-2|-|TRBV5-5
CASSLTKANYGYTF
TGTGCCAGCAGCCTGACGAAGGCTAACTATGGCTACACCTTC
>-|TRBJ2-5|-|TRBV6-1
CASSEAGVALMETQYF
TGTGCCAGCAGTGAAGCAGGCGTAGCCCTGATGGAGACCCAGTACTTC
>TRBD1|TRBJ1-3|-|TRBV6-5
CASSQTGTGNTIYF
TGTGCCAGCAGTCAGACAGGGACTGGAAACACCATATATTTT
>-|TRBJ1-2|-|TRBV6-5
CASSPKAGSYGYTF
TGTGCCAGCAGTCCAAAGGCAGGGAGCTATGGCTACACCTTC
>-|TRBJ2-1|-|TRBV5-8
CASSRRSASYNEQFF
TGTGCCAGCAGCCGGAGGAGTGCTTCCTACAATGAGCAGTTCTTC
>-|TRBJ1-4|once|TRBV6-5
CASKENFNEKLFF
TGTGCCAGCAAGGAAAACTTCAATGAAAAACTGTTTTTT
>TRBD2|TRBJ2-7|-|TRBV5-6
CASSLRRSGGTYEQYF
TGTGCCAGCAGCCTACGGAGGAGCGGGGGGACCTACGAGCAGTACTTC
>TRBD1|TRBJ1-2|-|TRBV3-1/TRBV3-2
CASSQRGTGGSGYGYTF
TGTGCCAGCAGCCAGAGAGGGACAGGGGGCTCTGGCTATGGCTACACCTTC
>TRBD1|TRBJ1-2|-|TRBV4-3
CASSQGVTGGYYGYTF
TGCGCCAGCAGCCAAGGAGTTACAGGGGGCTACTATGGCTACACCTTC
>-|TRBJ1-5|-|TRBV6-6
CASSTGLLSNQPQHF
TGTGCCAGCAGTACGGGACTGCTTAGCAATCAGCCCCAGCATTTT
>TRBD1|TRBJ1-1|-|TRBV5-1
CASSSTGDGTEAFF
TGCGCCAGCAGCTCGACAGGGGATGGCACTGAAGCTTTCTTT
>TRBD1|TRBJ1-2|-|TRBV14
CASSPLGQGAYGYTF
TGTGCCAGCAGCCCCCTCGGACAGGGGGCTTATGGCTACACCTTC
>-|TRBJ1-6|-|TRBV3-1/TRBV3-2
CASSQVDNSPLHF
TGTGCCAGCAGCCAAGTGGATAATTCACCCCTCCACTTT
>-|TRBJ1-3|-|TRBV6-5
CATADSPFSGNTIYF
TGTGCCACCGCGGACAGTCCCTTCTCTGGAAACACCATATATTTT
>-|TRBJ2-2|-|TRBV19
CASSLGRLTGELFF
TGTGCCAGTAGTTTGGGACGGTTGACCGGGGAGCTGTTTTTT
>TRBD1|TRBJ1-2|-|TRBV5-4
CASSLIVGTGLHYGYTF
TGTGCCAGCAGCTTAATTGTGGGGACAGGGCTCCACTATGGCTACACCTTC
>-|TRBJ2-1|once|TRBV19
CASSIVGGQYNEQFF
TGTGCCAGTAGTATCGTGGGGGGGCAGTACAATGAGCAGTTCTTC
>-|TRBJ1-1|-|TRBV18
CASSFTRDIVEAFF
TGTGCCAGCTCATTCACCCGGGACATCGTTGAAGCTTTCTTT
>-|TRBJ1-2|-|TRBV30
CAWSVLGQGSLYGYTF
TGTGCCTGGAGTGTATTGGGTCAGGGTTCCCTTTATGGCTACACCTTC
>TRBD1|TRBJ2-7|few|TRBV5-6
CASSLTGLGYEQYF
TGTGCCAGCAGCCTGACAGGGTTAGGCTACGAGCAGTACTTC
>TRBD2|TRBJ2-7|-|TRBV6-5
CASSQPSGGSYEQYF
TGTGCCAGCAGCCAGCCTAGCGGGGGATCCTACGAGCAGTACTTC
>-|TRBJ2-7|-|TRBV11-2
CASSLSPGSTLYEQYF
TGTGCCAGCAGCTTATCTCCGGGCAGTACTCTTTACGAGCAGTACTTC
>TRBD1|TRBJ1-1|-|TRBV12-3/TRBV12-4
CASRDRGEAFF
TGTGCCAGCAGGGACAGGGGTGAAGCTTTCTTT
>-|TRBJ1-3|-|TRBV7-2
CASSLTGQAGGNTIYF
TGTGCCAGCAGCTTAACGGGCCAGGCCGGGGGAAACACCATATATTTT
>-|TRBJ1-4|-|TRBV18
CASSPTWGAGVNEKLFF
TGTGCCAGCTCGCCTACGTGGGGGGCCGGGGTAAATGAAAAACTGTTTTTT
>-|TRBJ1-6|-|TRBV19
CASSIAGASYNSPLHF
TGTGCCAGTAGTATTGCAGGGGCGTCCTATAATTCACCCCTCCACTTT
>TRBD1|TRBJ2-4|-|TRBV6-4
CASSRDRGDIQYF
TGTGCCAGCAGCCGGGACAGGGGTGACATTCAGTACTTC
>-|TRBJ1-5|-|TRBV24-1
CASLSLGAPRDQPQHF
TGTGCCTCGCTGTCTTTAGGGGCCCCGAGGGACCAGCCCCAGCATTTT